What follows are 20 T cell receptor beta chains derived from one specimen sequenced in a study of blood T cells in healthy people across ages. A second PCR, run for about 6 to 11 cycles, used a sample-barcoded 5' primer plus a J-beta primer mix. TCRdb re-derived calls from the 5' RACE reads in MiXCR, one entry per CDR3 protein. The top ten clones hold 11% of a sample with around 1.5 million distinct CDR3 sequences, roughly 32% of them seen once. Sequencing was carried out using blood. These receptors were collected from a woman in her twenties or thirties in good health.

This clonotype has a count of ten or more. The chain uses TRBV12-3 or TRBV12-4 and TRBJ2-3; TRBD1 aligns across 7 bases. The CDR3 extends over 12 amino acids. V was pared by 6 bases and J by 5 bases, with 2 bases of the junction left unmatched. In nucleotides, the CDR3 is TGTGCCAGCAGAAGACAGGGAGATACGCAGTATTTT. Protein: CASRRQGDTQYF.

This clonotype was detected a few times. This rearrangement joins TRBV4-1 to TRBJ2-3; D unresolved. CDR3 length: 13 residues. Trimming removed 3 bases at V and 4 bases at J, with 8 bases between. From germline, CDR1 is MGHRA and CDR2 YSYEKL. CDR3 residues: CASSHPGADTQYF. In DNA form, the CDR3 reads TGCGCCAGCAGCCACCCTGGGGCAGATACGCAGTATTTT.

This clonotype came up once. The chain has TRBV3-1 and TRBJ1-2, with a possible D match to TRBD1 (6 bases). The germline V gene has CDR1 LGHDT and CDR2 YNNKEL (reference sequence). The CDR3 totals 17 residues. Trimming left V 4 bases short and J 3 bases short, with 21 bases between. CDR3 nucleotide sequence: TGTGCCAGCAGCCGATTTAAGGGACACCTGAAGGACTATGGCTACACCTTC. Encoded protein: CASSRFKGHLKDYGYTF.

Many counts were recorded for this clonotype. The chain recombines TRBV4-2 with TRBJ2-1; 9 positions agree with TRBD2. V shed 0 bases and J 5 bases; nucleotides not matched to a gene: 2. Germline values: CDR1 LGHNA, CDR2 YNFKEQ. The CDR3 has 15 residues. Here the CDR3 reads CASSQEGLAHNEQFF. The DNA of the CDR3 is TGTGCCAGCAGCCAAGAGGGACTAGCCCACAATGAGCAGTTCTTC.

This clonotype has a handful of counts. This chain uses TRBV4-1 with TRBJ2-3; 7 positions match TRBD2. Germline lookup yields CDR1 MGHRA and CDR2 YSYEKL. Trimming at V came to 2 bases and at J to 2 bases, leaving 7 bases not matched to a gene. The CDR3 has 16 amino acids. CDR3 sequence reads: CASSQPVRGNTDTQYF. Here the CDR3 DNA reads TGCGCCAGCAGCCAACCGGTGCGGGGGAACACAGATACGCAGTATTTT.

As to this clonotype: Likely a read error: the CDR3 ends without its conserved phenylalanine or tryptophan. The chain is built from TRBV12-3 or TRBV12-4 and TRBJ2-5; TRBD1 aligns across 8 bases. The CDR3 loop spans 16 amino acids. V lost 6 bases, J lost 4 bases, and 13 bases stayed unmatched. CDR3 loop: CASSDRDRRGSETQYY. The DNA for the CDR3 is TGTGCCAGCAGCGACCGGGACAGGAGAGGATCAGAGACCCAGTACTAC.

This clonotype was found a few times. The chain uses TRBV12-3 or TRBV12-4 and TRBJ2-2; D is perhaps TRBD2 (5 bases). Trimming cost V 7 bases and J 16 bases, with 19 bases left between them. CDR3 size: 12 residues. The DNA for the CDR3 is TGTGCCAGCACCCGGACTCCCCTTAGCTCGTTTTTT. This codes for CASTRTPLSSFF.

This clonotype was observed a handful of times. The chain couples TRBV29-1 to TRBJ2-7; D is possibly TRBD1 (6 bases). The ends were cut back, 6 bases at V and 6 bases at J, with 18 bases in the middle. In germline, CDR1 is SQVTM, CDR2 ANQGSEA. This CDR3 has 13 residues. The chain's CDR3 is CSVPGFRGGEQYF. The DNA for the CDR3 is TGCAGCGTCCCGGGCTTCAGGGGCGGCGAGCAGTACTTC.

This sequence joins TRBV7-9 and TRBJ1-2, with D possibly being TRBD1 (5 bases). CDR3 length: 13 residues. CDR1 is SEHNR and CDR2 is FQNEAQ in the germline V gene (reference sequence). CDR3 sequence: CATRRAGYSGYTF. CDR3 bases: TGTGCGACACGGAGGGCAGGGTACTCTGGCTACACCTTC.

The chain is built from TRBV7-9 and TRBJ2-1, with 8 bases identical to TRBD1. V trimming: 6 bases; J trimming: 2 bases; junction bases outside the gene matches: 12. This CDR3 region has 17 residues. Germline V gene data show CDR1 as SEHNR and CDR2 as FQNEAQ (reference sequence). The CDR3 protein is CASSPRQGPSTYNEQFF. The CDR3 bases are TGTGCCAGCAGTCCGAGACAGGGGCCCTCAACCTACAATGAGCAGTTCTTC.

The sample holds one count of this clonotype. Mismatch with germline at one junction end may stem from a read error. The chain couples TRBV7-2 to TRBJ2-1; D is unresolved. The V gene's germline CDR1 is SGHTA and CDR2 FQGNSA. This CDR3 comprises 15 residues. Here the CDR3 DNA reads TGTGCCAGCAACTTAGGGCAGACCCCGTCCAATGAGCAGTTCTTC. It encodes CASNLGQTPSNEQFF.

To note about this clonotype: An end of the junction differs from the germline gene, which may be a read error. V and J are TRBV29-1 and TRBJ2-7, with a possible D match to TRBD1 (6 bases). This CDR3 is built from 11 residues. From germline, CDR1 is SQVTM and CDR2 ANQGSEA. The CDR3 is CSTTDSYERYF. CDR3 DNA: TGCAGCACCACGGACAGCTACGAGCGGTACTTC.

The chain recombines TRBV28 with TRBJ2-3, with TRBD2 as a possible D gene (7 bases). The V gene lost 5 bases and the J gene lost 6 bases, with 12 bases spanning the gap. This CDR3 spans 13 amino acids. Germline lookup yields CDR1 MDHEN and CDR2 SYDVKM. CDR3 nucleotides: TGTGCCAGCAGTCCAGGGGAGGGGGATACGCAGTATTTT. Protein: CASSPGEGDTQYF.

This chain joins TRBV28 and TRBJ2-5; D gene unclear. The CDR3 loop spans 15 amino acids. Germline CDR1 and CDR2: MDHEN and SYDVKM. V was cut by 5 bases and J by 3 bases, with 16 bases left in between. The CDR3 nucleotides are TGTGCCAGCAGTCTTTATCGTCTCGGAGAAGAGACCCAGTACTTC. Translating gives CASSLYRLGEETQYF.

This clonotype occurred a few times. The chain is built from TRBV20-1 and TRBJ2-6, with TRBD2 as a possible D gene (6 bases). The germline V gene has CDR1 DFQATT and CDR2 SNEGSKA (reference sequence). There are 14 residues in the CDR3. The V gene lost 5 bases and the J gene lost 3 bases, with 11 bases spanning the gap. This chain's CDR3 is CSAEMGGGANVLTF. CDR3 sequence (DNA): TGCAGTGCTGAAATGGGAGGTGGGGCCAACGTCCTGACTTTC.

This clonotype was seen repeatedly, ten times or more. The V call is TRBV12-3 or TRBV12-4, the J call TRBJ1-4; the match to TRBD1 covers 8 bases. The J segment lost 8 bases and the V segment lost 3 bases, leaving 5 bases of the junction unmatched. The CDR3 length is 14 residues. The CDR3, as DNA: TGTGCCAGCAGTTTTGATCAGGGGGCCGAAAAACTGTTTTTT. Translation: CASSFDQGAEKLFF.

The rearrangement links TRBV5-1 to TRBJ2-7; 9 positions agree with TRBD1. Germline values: CDR1 SGHRS, CDR2 YFSETQ. The CDR3 spans 16 residues. The V segment lost 3 bases and the J segment 0 bases; nucleotides outside the gene matches: 7. In DNA form, the CDR3 reads TGCGCCAGCAGCTCCGATGGACAGGGGAGCTCCTACGAGCAGTACTTC. Its translation: CASSSDGQGSSYEQYF.

The chain combines TRBV6-5 with TRBJ2-7; the D gene is possibly TRBD1 (5 bases). Per the germline V gene, CDR1 is MNHEY and CDR2 is SVGAGI. V was clipped by 7 bases and J by 4 bases, with 17 bases between them. The CDR3 is 14 amino acids. CDR3 coding DNA: TGTGCCAGCAAGCGTTCTGGACACGGGTACGAGCAGTACTTC. Protein product: CASKRSGHGYEQYF.

The chain links TRBV5-1 to TRBJ2-3; the match to TRBD2 covers 8 bases. The V and J ends lost 0 bases and 5 bases, in that order; junction bases with no gene match: 2. Germline CDR1 SGHRS, CDR2 YFSETQ. This CDR3 is built from 14 residues. CDR3 loop: CASSLEGTRDTQYF. In DNA form, the CDR3 reads TGCGCCAGCAGCTTGGAGGGGACTAGAGATACGCAGTATTTT. Variable domain in full (rest from reference TRBV5-1 and TRBJ2-3): KAGVTQTPRYLIKTRGQQVTLSCSPISGHRSVSWYQQTPGQGLQFLFEYFSETQRNKGNFPGRFSGRQFSNSRSEMNVSTLELGDSALYLCASSLEGTRDTQYFGPGTRLTVL.

The chain joins TRBV5-4 to TRBJ2-5; 8 bases match TRBD2. Trimming took 5 bases from V and 4 from J; bases not matched to a gene: 7. Germline CDR1 reads SGHNT; CDR2 reads YYREEE (reference sequence). CDR3 length: 14 residues. CDR3 protein: CASRSGGAAETQYF. CDR3 DNA sequence: TGTGCCAGCAGGTCCGGGGGGGCCGCAGAGACCCAGTACTTC.